This T cell receptor (beta chain) was profiled in a study of shared clonotypes between healthy human individuals (dated by TCRdb to about 2020). As for the study more broadly: A couple of women and a few men aged 18 to 49 years were included in the cohort. For each donor, CD4 naive and CD4 memory were each given three plates, CD8 naive was given two plates, and CD8 memory was given one plate. To estimate repertoire size and how much clonotype sharing occurs between individuals, the study deeply sequenced the blood TCR repertoires of about five healthy adults. To increase sequencing depth and limit assay-specific biases, different laboratories used diverse techniques to prepare libraries and sequence TCR repertoires. Leukapheresis yielded between about 0.8 and 8.9 billion PBMCs per donor. What the research found in general, with its limitations: Across four donors, 5% to 6% of naive CD4, approximately 3.6% of naive CD8, under 2.5% of memory CD4, and 0.4% to 0.45% of memory CD8 clonotypes were shared. Pairwise subsampling indicated that sequencing depth was expected to affect the degree of clonotype sharing among donors. Because the study included a small number of donors, the genetic and exposure-history diversity represented was limited. Even with the large sequencing depth, rarefaction of the sorted-subset datasets indicated that sequencing was incomplete. Larger estimated clonotype richness was generally found for naive subsets than for memory subsets. Higher generation probabilities were observed for clonotypes shared by all four sorted-subset donors than for non-shared clonotypes. Only blood was sampled, and tissue TCR repertoires likely differ from those in blood.

Donors were healthy HIV-negative adults with no recently reported acute infections or vaccinations. Every donor was a Caucasian adult residing in Nashville, Tennessee, USA. CD4+ T cells were enriched by magnetic negative selection, after which naive cells were positively selected on CD45RA and the negative fraction was taken as the memory subset. Blood was obtained by leukapheresis, after which PBMCs were separated by Ficoll-Histopaque density gradient centrifugation and cryopreserved in liquid nitrogen vapor phase. Analytical flow cytometry was used to check the purity and quantity of each magnetically sorted T cell population. Each sorted fraction had its genomic DNA isolated and then quantified by UV absorbance on a Nanodrop 2000c. CDR1 and CDR2 are drawn from the germline V gene: SGHVS, FQNEAQ. The junction shows trimming of 5 bases on V and 3 bases on J, and the gene matches do not reach 4 bases of it. The CDR3 numbers 13 residues from cysteine through phenylalanine. Here the CDR3 DNA is all that survives: 39 bases in frame from base 1.

Using the deep immunoSEQ assay, multiplex PCR amplified TCR CDR3 regions from genomic DNA. Extracted genomic DNA from each cell subset was distributed evenly across all wells of several immunoSEQ 96-well plates, and each plate was treated as a replicate. For sorted subsets, about 200 ng genomic DNA, equal to about 30,000 T cell genomes, was loaded into each replicate PCR. Purified libraries were quantified with a Qubit 3.0 fluorometer, sized on a Bioanalyzer 2100, and re-quantified with the KAPA Library Quantification kit. Every immunoSEQ 96-well plate was sequenced on a separate single-read 150-cycle Illumina NextSeq 550 flow cell. For the original study's pipeline: Because the immunoSEQ output held only junctional sequences and lacked quality scores, the filtering could not match the filtering applied to full-length reads. Sequences were annotated with PyIR, a Python wrapper for IgBLAST v1.9, and V/J genes and CDR3 were assigned using IMGT germline references. Reads were removed for weak V/J assignments (E-value above 1e-6), missing CDR3, stop codons, out-of-frame junctions, or ambiguous translated residues. V3J clonotypes were defined as sequences sharing an identical inferred V gene, J gene, and CDR3 amino acid sequence. Percentage overlap between repertoires was calculated by dividing the number of shared unique clonotypes by the size of the smaller repertoire. Three approaches were used to assess repertoire richness: RTK rarefaction, the Chao1 estimator, and Recon v2.1 estimates of unobserved clonotypes. Generation probabilities were computed with OLGA for all TCRbeta clonotypes obtained by the gDNA method from several donors. TCRdb re-hosts the immuneACCESS table, in-frame sequences only. Its copies lack some clones; in the studies checked, an unresolved V gene accounts for under half of them, and the cause for the rest is not known. From that table come the V and J calls and clone size; the DNA was used to work out D and trimming. The sample table contains approximately 2,000,000 clones; only one count was recorded for about 90% of them. Of the sample, about 0.36% falls within the top ten clones.

About this clone: The target of this receptor is not known. No clone much larger than this one lies a single base away; base qualities are absent.

Input material: naive CD4+ T cells from PBMCs. Explained via the paper, the cell subset or site label denotes: CD45RA+ positively selected. This clonotype was sampled from a young man in good health. Some clones in this sample may be carry-over from other donors' samples. The V and J segments used are TRBV7-8 and TRBJ2-7, with TRBD1 matching 7 junction bases. The bases are TGTGCCAGCAGCCGTGGGACAGTCTACGAGCAGTACTTC. Translation gives CASSRGTVYEQYF.